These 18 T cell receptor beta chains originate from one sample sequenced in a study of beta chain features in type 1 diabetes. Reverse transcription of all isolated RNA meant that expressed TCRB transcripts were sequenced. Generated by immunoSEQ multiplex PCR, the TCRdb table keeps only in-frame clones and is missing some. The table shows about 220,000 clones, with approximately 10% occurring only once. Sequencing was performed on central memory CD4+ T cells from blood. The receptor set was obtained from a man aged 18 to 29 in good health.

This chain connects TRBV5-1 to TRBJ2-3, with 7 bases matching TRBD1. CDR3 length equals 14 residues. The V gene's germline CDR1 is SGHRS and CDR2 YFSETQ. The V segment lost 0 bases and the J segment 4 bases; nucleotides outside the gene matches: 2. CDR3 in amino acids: CASSLVQGSDTQYF. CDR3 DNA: TGCGCCAGCAGCTTGGTACAGGGGTCAGATACGCAGTATTTT.

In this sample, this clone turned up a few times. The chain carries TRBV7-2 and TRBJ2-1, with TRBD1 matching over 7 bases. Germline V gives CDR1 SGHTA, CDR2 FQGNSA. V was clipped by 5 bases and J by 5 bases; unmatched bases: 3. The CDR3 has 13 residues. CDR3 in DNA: TGTGCCAGCAGCCCGGGGACAGACAATGAGCAGTTCTTC. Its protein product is CASSPGTDNEQFF.

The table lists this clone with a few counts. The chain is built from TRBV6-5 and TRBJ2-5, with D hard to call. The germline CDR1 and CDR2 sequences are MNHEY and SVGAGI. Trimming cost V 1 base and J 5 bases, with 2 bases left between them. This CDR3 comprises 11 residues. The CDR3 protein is CASSYWETQYF. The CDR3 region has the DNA TGTGCCAGCAGTTACTGGGAGACCCAGTACTTC.

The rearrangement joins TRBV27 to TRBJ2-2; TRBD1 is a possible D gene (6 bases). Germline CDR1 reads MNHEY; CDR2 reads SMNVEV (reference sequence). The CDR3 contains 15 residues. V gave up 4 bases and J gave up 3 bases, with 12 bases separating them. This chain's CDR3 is CASSSRGPYTGELFF. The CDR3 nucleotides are TGTGCCAGCAGTTCCAGGGGCCCCTACACCGGGGAGCTGTTTTTT.

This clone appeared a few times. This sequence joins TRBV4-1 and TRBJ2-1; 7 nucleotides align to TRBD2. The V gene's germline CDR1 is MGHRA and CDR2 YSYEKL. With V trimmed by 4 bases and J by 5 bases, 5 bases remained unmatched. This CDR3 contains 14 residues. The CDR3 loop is CASSPLADHNEQFF. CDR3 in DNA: TGCGCCAGCAGCCCTCTAGCGGATCACAATGAGCAGTTCTTC.

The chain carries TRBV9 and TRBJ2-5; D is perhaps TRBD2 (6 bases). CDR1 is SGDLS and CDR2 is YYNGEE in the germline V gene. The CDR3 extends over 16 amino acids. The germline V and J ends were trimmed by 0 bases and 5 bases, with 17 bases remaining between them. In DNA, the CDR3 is TGTGCCAGCAGCGTAGCCCCGGGACTTACCTGGGAGACCCAGTACTTC. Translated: CASSVAPGLTWETQYF. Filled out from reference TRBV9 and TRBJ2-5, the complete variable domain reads DSGVTQTPKHLITATGQRVTLRCSPRSGDLSVYWYQQSLDQGLQFLIQYYNGEERAKGNILERFSAQQFPDLHSELNLSSLELGDSALYFCASSVAPGLTWETQYFGPGTRLLVL.

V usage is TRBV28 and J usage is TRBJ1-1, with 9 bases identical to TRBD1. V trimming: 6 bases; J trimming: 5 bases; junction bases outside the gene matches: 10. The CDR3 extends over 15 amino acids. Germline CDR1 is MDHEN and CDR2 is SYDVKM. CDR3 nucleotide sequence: TGTGCCAGCAGCAACACAGGGGGCGGCAGGACTGAAGCTTTCTTT. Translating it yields CASSNTGGGRTEAFF.

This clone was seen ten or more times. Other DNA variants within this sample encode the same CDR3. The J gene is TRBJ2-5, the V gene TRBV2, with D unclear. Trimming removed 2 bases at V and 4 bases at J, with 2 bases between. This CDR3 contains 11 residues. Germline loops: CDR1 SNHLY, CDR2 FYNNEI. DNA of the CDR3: TGTGCCAGCAGTGAACGAGAGACCCAGTACTTC. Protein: CASSERETQYF.

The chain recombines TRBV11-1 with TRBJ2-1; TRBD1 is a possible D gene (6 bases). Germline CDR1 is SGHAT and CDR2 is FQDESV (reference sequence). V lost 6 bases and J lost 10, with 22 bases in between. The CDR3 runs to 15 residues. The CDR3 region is CASRGTDRYLGEQFF. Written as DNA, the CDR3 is TGTGCCAGCAGAGGAACTGACAGGTACCTCGGGGAGCAGTTCTTC.

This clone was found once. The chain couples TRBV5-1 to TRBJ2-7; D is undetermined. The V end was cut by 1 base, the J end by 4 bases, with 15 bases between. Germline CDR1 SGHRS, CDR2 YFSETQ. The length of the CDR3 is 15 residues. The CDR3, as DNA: TGCGCCAGCAGCTTGTTTCCGTCACATGAGTACGAGCAGTACTTC. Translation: CASSLFPSHEYEQYF.

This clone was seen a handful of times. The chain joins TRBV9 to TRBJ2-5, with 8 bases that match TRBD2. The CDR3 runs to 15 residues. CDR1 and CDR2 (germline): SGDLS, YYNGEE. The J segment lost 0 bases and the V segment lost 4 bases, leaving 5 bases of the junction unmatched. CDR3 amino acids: CASSLGLADQETQYF. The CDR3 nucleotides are TGTGCCAGCAGCTTAGGACTAGCCGACCAAGAGACCCAGTACTTC.

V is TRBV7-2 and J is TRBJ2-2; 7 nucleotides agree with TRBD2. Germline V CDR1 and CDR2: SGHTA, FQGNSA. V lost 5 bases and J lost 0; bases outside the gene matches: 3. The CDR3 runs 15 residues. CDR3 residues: CASSGTSANTGELFF. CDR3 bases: TGTGCCAGCAGCGGTACTAGCGCGAACACCGGGGAGCTGTTTTTT.

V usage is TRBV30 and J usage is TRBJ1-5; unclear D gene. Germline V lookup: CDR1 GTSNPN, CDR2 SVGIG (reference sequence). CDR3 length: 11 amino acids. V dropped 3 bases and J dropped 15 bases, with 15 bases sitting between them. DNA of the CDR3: TGTGCCTGGAGCCTAGGATTCCTTATGCATTTT. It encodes CAWSLGFLMHF.

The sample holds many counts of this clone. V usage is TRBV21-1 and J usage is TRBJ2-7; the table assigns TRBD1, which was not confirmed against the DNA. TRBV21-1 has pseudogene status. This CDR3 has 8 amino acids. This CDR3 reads CASDKQYF. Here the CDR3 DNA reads TGTGCCAGCGACAAGCAGTACTTC.

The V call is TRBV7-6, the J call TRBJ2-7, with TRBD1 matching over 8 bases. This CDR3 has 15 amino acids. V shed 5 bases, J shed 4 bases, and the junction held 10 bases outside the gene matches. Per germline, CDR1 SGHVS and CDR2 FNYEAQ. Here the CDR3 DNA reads TGTGCCAGCAGCGAATGGACAGGGTGGGGGTACGAGCAGTACTTC. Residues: CASSEWTGWGYEQYF.

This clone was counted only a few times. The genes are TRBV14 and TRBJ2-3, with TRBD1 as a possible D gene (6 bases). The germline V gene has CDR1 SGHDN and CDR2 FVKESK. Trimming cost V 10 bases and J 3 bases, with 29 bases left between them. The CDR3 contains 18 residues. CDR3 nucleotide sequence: TGTGCCATCATCCAACCCCTGACAGGATCCATCGAAACAGATACGCAGTATTTT. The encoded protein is CAIIQPLTGSIETDTQYF.

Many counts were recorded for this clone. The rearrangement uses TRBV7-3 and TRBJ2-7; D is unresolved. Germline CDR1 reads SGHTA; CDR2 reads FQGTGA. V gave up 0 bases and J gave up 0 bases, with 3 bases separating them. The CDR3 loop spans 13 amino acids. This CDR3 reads CASSLTDSYEQYF. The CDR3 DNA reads TGTGCCAGCAGCTTAACAGACTCCTACGAGCAGTACTTC.

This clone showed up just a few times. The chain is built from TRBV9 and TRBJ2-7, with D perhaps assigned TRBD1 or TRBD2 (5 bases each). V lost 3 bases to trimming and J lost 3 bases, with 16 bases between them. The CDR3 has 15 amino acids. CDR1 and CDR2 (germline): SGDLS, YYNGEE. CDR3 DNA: TGTGCCAGCAGCGCCCTACCGGGACCATACTACGAGCAGTACTTC. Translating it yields CASSALPGPYYEQYF.